This T cell receptor beta chain derives from a study of blood T cell repertoires in COVID-19. The ends were cut back, 3 bases at V and 2 bases at J, with 11 bases in the middle. In germline, CDR1 is MDHEN, CDR2 SYDVKM. There are 15 residues in the CDR3. Seattle-derived patients entered the study during active infection and were followed longitudinally. Profiling relied on immunoSEQ multiplex PCR, and the TCRdb table lists in-frame clones only, not all of them. The sample has about 200,000 clones, 92% seen once. The chain has TRBV28 and TRBJ1-5; D uncertain. The sample was peripheral blood. The clonotype was recovered from a man aged 55-75 years with COVID-19, enrolled during active disease. The CDR3 sequence is CASSFSGQGNQPQHF. The CDR3 nucleotides read TGTGCCAGCAGTTTTTCTGGGCAGGGCAATCAGCCCCAGCATTTT.